This is a list of T cell receptor beta chains from one sample in a study of human T cells and chemical hapten exposure. One entry per CDR3 protein, called by TCRdb with MiXCR from the RACE reads. The sample includes 350,000 to 400,000 distinct CDR3 sequences, 5.1% seen only once; the top ten take 2% to 3%. Sequenced material: whole blood, taken in connection with sensitization to the hapten diphenylcyclopropenone (DPC). The receptors originated from a woman aged 45-59 years with alopecia areata. Some clones in this sample may be carry-over from other donors' samples. Each CDR3 is given with its conserved first and last residue. A D gene is named only where the DNA matches it firmly. Size is stated for part of the rows, as once, few or many counts, or as a class when the clone is expanded.

D	V	J	size	CDR3	DNA
TRBD2	TRBV27	TRBJ2-3	many	CASSSGGRWTDTQYF	TGTGCCAGCAGTTCCGGCGGGAGGTGGACAGATACGCAGTATTTT
TRBD1	TRBV18	TRBJ2-6	many	CASSLTQTGVVGANVLTF	TGTGCCAGCTCACTAACGCAGACAGGGGTTGTTGGGGCCAACGTCCTGACTTTC
TRBD1	TRBV2	TRBJ2-4	few	CASSSTPTGANIQYF	TGTGCCAGCAGTTCTACCCCGACAGGGGCGAACATTCAGTACTTC
TRBD1	TRBV4-1	TRBJ2-2	.	CASSQGQGYGELFF	TGCGCCAGCAGCCAAGGACAGGGCTACGGGGAGCTGTTTTTT
.	TRBV18	TRBJ1-2	many	CASSPLGLSGVYYGYTF	TGTGCCAGCTCACCACTTGGTCTCTCAGGGGTTTACTATGGCTACACCTTC
TRBD1	TRBV12-3/TRBV12-4	TRBJ2-1	few	CASSSRDRAIPYNEQFF	TGTGCCAGCAGTTCCAGGGACAGGGCCATACCCTACAATGAGCAGTTCTTC
TRBD1	TRBV5-1	TRBJ1-1	many	CASSLAEAGGTEAFF	TGCGCCAGCAGCTTGGCCGAGGCAGGGGGCACTGAAGCTTTCTTT
TRBD2	TRBV2	TRBJ2-2	many	CASSPRLAGGETGELFF	TGTGCCAGCAGTCCTAGACTAGCGGGGGGAGAGACCGGGGAGCTGTTTTTT
TRBD1	TRBV11-2	TRBJ2-5	.	CASSFGQGSETQYF	TGTGCCAGCAGCTTCGGACAGGGTTCAGAGACCCAGTACTTC
.	TRBV7-9	TRBJ2-4	.	CASSSSPGVLAKNIQYF	TGTGCCAGCAGCTCCTCTCCAGGGGTTCTAGCCAAAAACATTCAGTACTTC
.	TRBV28	TRBJ2-7	many	CASPTGSYEQYF	TGTGCCAGCCCGACGGGCTCCTACGAGCAGTACTTC
TRBD2	TRBV2	TRBJ2-3	many	CASSRDGGAKDTQYF	TGTGCCAGCAGTCGGGACGGGGGGGCCAAAGATACGCAGTATTTT
.	TRBV11-2	TRBJ2-2	few	CASSPDGLHTGELFF	TGTGCCAGCAGCCCCGACGGACTCCACACCGGGGAGCTGTTTTTT
TRBD2	TRBV4-2	TRBJ2-5	.	CASSQGLAGDETQYF	TGTGCCAGCAGCCAGGGACTAGCGGGGGATGAGACCCAGTACTTC
.	TRBV28	TRBJ2-3	many	CASSPPPGPGTDTQYF	TGTGCCAGCAGTCCCCCGCCGGGACCCGGCACAGATACGCAGTATTTT
.	TRBV6-5	TRBJ2-7	.	CASSYGGTSPYEQYF	TGTGCCAGCAGTTACGGTGGGACGAGCCCCTACGAGCAGTACTTC
TRBD2	TRBV15	TRBJ2-7	few	CATSREAGGGSSYEQYF	TGTGCCACCAGCAGAGAGGCTGGCGGGGGAAGCTCCTACGAGCAGTACTTC
.	TRBV29-1	TRBJ1-1	few	CSVEDGWVGAVEAFF	TGCAGCGTTGAAGATGGTTGGGTTGGGGCAGTCGAAGCTTTCTTT
.	TRBV4-2	TRBJ1-4	few	CASSQELSEREKLFF	TGTGCCAGCAGCCAAGAACTAAGCGAACGGGAAAAACTGTTTTTT
.	TRBV11-2	TRBJ1-1	few	CASSLVAQGRSEAFF	TGTGCCAGCAGCTTAGTCGCGCAGGGTAGGTCTGAAGCTTTCTTT
.	TRBV29-1	TRBJ1-2	.	CSVGVGTQKDYGYTF	TGCAGCGTTGGAGTTGGGACACAAAAGGACTATGGCTACACCTTC
.	TRBV25-1	TRBJ1-2	few	CASSQTGMKGGYTF	TGTGCCAGCAGTCAAACAGGGATGAAAGGCGGCTACACCTTC
TRBD2	TRBV4-2	TRBJ2-3	few	CASSQVSSGSISTQYF	TGTGCCAGCAGCCAAGTGTCTAGCGGGAGCATCAGTACGCAGTATTTT
.	TRBV9	TRBJ2-5	.	CASSPQAEETQYF	TGTGCCAGCAGCCCCCAAGCGGAAGAGACCCAGTACTTC
.	TRBV6-1	TRBJ1-1	many	CASSRTIFTEAFF	TGTGCCAGTTCTCGAACGATTTTCACTGAAGCTTTCTTT
TRBD1	TRBV10-3	TRBJ1-2	many	CAISDSQGANYGYTF	TGTGCCATCAGTGATTCGCAGGGGGCGAACTATGGCTACACCTTC
.	TRBV9	TRBJ2-3	many	CASSVGIAGTDTQYF	TGTGCCAGCAGCGTAGGGATAGCGGGCACAGATACGCAGTATTTT
TRBD1	TRBV5-1	TRBJ1-5	few	CASSLGPGGDQPQHF	TGCGCCAGCAGCTTGGGTCCAGGGGGCGATCAGCCCCAGCATTTT
.	TRBV11-2	TRBJ2-5	few	CASSLVGGFEETQYF	TGTGCCAGCAGCTTAGTGGGAGGCTTCGAAGAGACCCAGTACTTC
.	TRBV9	TRBJ2-3	many	CASSVVTEADTQYF	TGTGCCAGCAGCGTAGTAACAGAGGCAGATACGCAGTATTTT
TRBD1	TRBV28	TRBJ1-2	few	CAIRGANYGYTF	TGTGCCATCAGGGGGGCTAACTATGGCTACACCTTC
TRBD1	TRBV29-1	TRBJ1-2	many	CSVDPDRGIGYTF	TGCAGCGTTGACCCCGACAGGGGGATTGGCTACACCTTC
.	TRBV5-5	TRBJ2-5	many	CASSSDDTGKETQYF	TGTGCCAGCAGCTCCGACGACACAGGAAAAGAGACCCAGTACTTC
.	TRBV7-2	TRBJ1-1	many	CASSRGEPMNTEAFF	TGTGCCAGCAGCCGCGGGGAACCCATGAACACTGAAGCTTTCTTT
.	TRBV21-1	TRBJ2-3	few	CASSKEGGHGTDTQYF	TGTGCCAGCAGCAAAGAGGGGGGACACGGCACAGATACGCAGTATTTT
TRBD1	TRBV12-3/TRBV12-4	TRBJ2-3	few	CASSPSQGAYGTDTQYF	TGTGCCAGCAGTCCTTCACAGGGGGCGTACGGCACAGATACGCAGTATTTT
TRBD2	TRBV12-3/TRBV12-4	TRBJ2-2	.	CASSFPPLTSGSAGELFF	TGTGCCAGCAGTTTTCCGCCCCTGACTAGCGGGAGTGCCGGGGAGCTGTTTTTT
.	TRBV10-2	TRBJ2-5	few	CASSEGQETQYF	TGCGCCAGCAGCGAGGGCCAAGAGACCCAGTACTTC
.	TRBV6-2/TRBV6-3	TRBJ1-1	many	CASIPRWGGSTEAFF	TGTGCCAGCATCCCCCGGTGGGGAGGATCGACTGAAGCTTTCTTT
.	TRBV28	TRBJ1-5	many	CASSSYTSSNQPQHF	TGTGCCAGCAGTTCCTACACTTCTAGCAATCAGCCCCAGCATTTT
.	TRBV25-1	TRBJ2-5	.	CASSEWGLKETQYF	TGTGCCAGCAGTGAATGGGGCCTAAAGGAGACCCAGTACTTC
.	TRBV20-1	TRBJ1-5	many	CSALGTTGQPQHF	TGCAGTGCTCTGGGGACCACGGGGCAGCCCCAGCATTTT
.	TRBV7-2	TRBJ2-1	few	CASSPTGTYYNEQFF	TGTGCCAGCAGCCCCACCGGGACTTACTACAATGAGCAGTTCTTC
.	TRBV14	TRBJ2-1	many	CASSLPTGRESGEQFF	TGTGCCAGCAGCCTCCCCACGGGCAGGGAGAGCGGTGAGCAGTTCTTC
TRBD2	TRBV27	TRBJ2-7	few	CASSTGLDSYEQYF	TGTGCCAGCAGTACGGGACTAGACTCCTACGAGCAGTACTTC
.	TRBV19	TRBJ1-5	few	CASSYRDPSNQPQHF	TGTGCCAGTAGTTACCGGGACCCTAGCAATCAGCCCCAGCATTTT
.	TRBV13	TRBJ1-1	many	CASSVQGTEAFF	TGTGCCAGCAGCGTACAGGGAACTGAAGCTTTCTTT
TRBD2	TRBV11-2	TRBJ2-7	many	CASSLVWEGEQYF	TGTGCCAGCAGCTTAGTATGGGAGGGCGAGCAGTACTTC
.	TRBV4-3	TRBJ1-5	few	CASSQDPAGNQPQHF	TGCGCCAGCAGCCAAGATCCGGCGGGGAATCAGCCCCAGCATTTT
TRBD1	TRBV6-5	TRBJ2-3	many	CAAAGTGVDTQYF	TGTGCCGCAGCCGGGACAGGGGTCGATACGCAGTATTTT
TRBD1	TRBV7-8	TRBJ1-2	.	CASSLMGQFYGYTF	TGTGCCAGCAGCTTGATGGGACAGTTCTATGGCTACACCTTC
.	TRBV6-5	TRBJ2-3	many	CASSQDEMSTDTQYF	TGTGCCAGCAGCCAGGATGAGATGAGCACAGATACGCAGTATTTT
.	TRBV7-2	TRBJ1-6	few	CASSLAQGRRSPLHF	TGTGCCAGCAGCTTAGCACAGGGTAGAAGATCACCCCTCCACTTT
.	TRBV28	TRBJ2-7	many	CASSLGGRHEQYF	TGTGCCAGCAGTTTAGGCGGGCGCCACGAGCAGTACTTC
TRBD1	TRBV7-9	TRBJ1-2	few	CASSLEPGTGHGYTF	TGTGCCAGCAGCTTAGAACCAGGGACAGGGCATGGCTACACCTTC